The 4 T cell receptor beta chains given below trace back to one sample, sequenced in a study of post-analysis software for immune sequencing data. Regarding the study as a whole: When patients were compared with controls, about 5 TRBV segments were more frequent, TRBV5-6, TRBV5-1 and TRBV20-1 among them.

These receptors' antigens are unknown. Unique-molecular-identifier-tagged TCR beta cDNA libraries were used. TCRdb analysed the PCR reads with MiXCR anew, one entry per CDR3 protein. The sample consists of around 250,000 distinct CDR3 sequences, less than 40% of them appearing once. Source material: blood. These receptors originate from a girl between 5 and 17 years old with multiple sclerosis.

This clonotype turned up a few times. A read error is possible here, since a much larger clone lies one base away. V usage is TRBV29-1 and J usage is TRBJ2-1; D may be TRBD2 (6 bases). Trimming left V 1 base short and J 12 bases short, with 19 bases between. This CDR3 contains 14 residues. CDR1 and CDR2 (germline): SQVTM, ANQGSEA. CDR3 loop: CSVEGRDIGYGQFF. Written as DNA, the CDR3 is TGCAGCGTTGAAGGGCGGGATATCGGCTATGGGCAGTTCTTC.

The J gene is TRBJ2-7, the V gene TRBV7-2; a weak D match, TRBD2 (5 bases). This CDR3 comprises 17 residues. Trimming pared 2 bases from V and 2 bases from J, leaving 19 bases between. Germline lookup yields CDR1 SGHTA and CDR2 FQGNSA. CDR3 in DNA: TGTGCCAGCAGCTTACGGACGATCGGACTGGGAACCTACGAGCAGTACTTC. Translation: CASSLRTIGLGTYEQYF. The full variable domain, its missing parts supplied by reference TRBV7-2 and TRBJ2-7, is GAGVSQSPSNKVTEKGKDVELRCDPISGHTALYWYRQSLGQGLEFLIYFQGNSAPDKSGLPSDRFSAERTGGSVSTLTIQRTQQEDSAVYLCASSLRTIGLGTYEQYFGPGTRLTVT.

There are a few counts of this clonotype. V gene TRBV28 combines with J gene TRBJ1-4; D may be TRBD1 (6 bases). The CDR3 sequence is 14 residues long. CDR1 is MDHEN, CDR2 SYDVKM, per germline. V dropped 4 bases and J dropped 8 bases, with 14 bases sitting between them. The CDR3 DNA follows: TGTGCCAGCAGTTCGGCGAGAACAGGGGAAAAACTGTTTTTT. Encoded protein: CASSSARTGEKLFF. The full variable domain, in which reference TRBV28 and TRBJ1-4 provide the parts outside the CDR3, is DVKVTQSSRYLVKRTGEKVFLECVQDMDHENMFWYRQDPGLGLRLIYFSYDVKMKEKGDIPEGYSVSREKKERFSLILESASTNQTSMYLCASSSARTGEKLFFGSGTQLSVL.

This clonotype showed up just a few times. The rearrangement links TRBV6-5 to TRBJ1-1, with D perhaps matching TRBD1 (6 bases). The V end was cut by 0 bases, the J end by 4 bases, with 15 bases between. Germline CDR1 is MNHEY and CDR2 is SVGAGI. CDR3 length: 16 residues. The CDR3 DNA reads TGTGCCAGCAGTTACTCGACGGGGGGCGCAGGCACTGAAGCTTTCTTT. It specifies CASSYSTGGAGTEAFF.